The source of this T cell receptor (beta chain) is a study of OX40 agonist ivuxolimab in advanced cancers. The germline gives CDR1 KGHSH, CDR2 LQKENI. Trimming cost V 6 bases and J 0 bases, with 15 bases left between them. The CDR3 contains 16 residues. This clone has more than one count but fewer than ten. Measured with immunoSEQ multiplex PCR; TCRdb has only the in-frame clones, and not every one. The data contain approximately 100,000 clones, roughly nine tenths of them seen just once; the ten biggest clones take up approximately 0.49%. The chain carries TRBV18 and TRBJ1-5; D remains unclear. Sequencing was performed on CD4+ or CD8+ T cells sorted from blood, taken in a trial of the OX40 agonist ivuxolimab. This TCR derives from an adult with an advanced solid tumor such as melanoma, head and neck, liver or kidney cancer. The CDR3 here is CASSIGFSYSNQPQHF. CDR3 DNA sequence: TGTGCCAGCTCGATCGGCTTTAGCTATAGCAATCAGCCCCAGCATTTT.